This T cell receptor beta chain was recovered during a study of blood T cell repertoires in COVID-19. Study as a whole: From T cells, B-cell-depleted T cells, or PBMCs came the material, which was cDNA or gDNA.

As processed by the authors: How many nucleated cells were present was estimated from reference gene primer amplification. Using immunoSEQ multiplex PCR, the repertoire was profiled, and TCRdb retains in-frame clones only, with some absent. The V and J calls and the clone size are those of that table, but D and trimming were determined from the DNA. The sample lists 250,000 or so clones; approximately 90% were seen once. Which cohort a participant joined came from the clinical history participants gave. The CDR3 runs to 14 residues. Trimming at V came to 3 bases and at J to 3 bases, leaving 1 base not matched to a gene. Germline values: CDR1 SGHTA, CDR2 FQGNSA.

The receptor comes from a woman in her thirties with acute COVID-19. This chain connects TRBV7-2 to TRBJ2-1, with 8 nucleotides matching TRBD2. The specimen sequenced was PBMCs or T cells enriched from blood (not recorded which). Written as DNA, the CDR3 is TGTGCCAGCAGCTTGGGACTAGACTACAATGAGCAGTTCTTC. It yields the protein CASSLGLDYNEQFF.